This TCR beta chain is from a study of CD8+ T cells in alopecia areata. Across the whole study: By percentage of affected scalp area, the severity of treated patients was scored.

Sequencing used cDNA as its template, made by extracting RNA and reverse transcribing it. Profiled with immunoSEQ multiplex PCR; TCRdb holds only in-frame clones, not every one. The repertoire holds roughly 190,000 clones, with 50% to 60% as singletons. Trimming took off 3 bases at V and 4 bases at J, with 13 bases between the two ends. CDR1 MNHEY and CDR2 SMNVEV come from the germline V gene (reference sequence). This CDR3 has 15 amino acids. The treatment is: oral pan-JAK inhibitor, 5-10 mg twice daily. The rearrangement joins TRBV27 to TRBJ2-1, with D possibly being TRBD1 (6 bases). Sequenced here: CD4+ T cells sorted from blood, sampled at week 4, from a patient treated with tofacitinib. The sequence came from a human donor with alopecia areata. CDR3 sequence reads: CASSFRGPGYNEQFF. CDR3 nucleotide sequence: TGTGCCAGCAGTTTCAGGGGTCCGGGTTACAATGAGCAGTTCTTC.